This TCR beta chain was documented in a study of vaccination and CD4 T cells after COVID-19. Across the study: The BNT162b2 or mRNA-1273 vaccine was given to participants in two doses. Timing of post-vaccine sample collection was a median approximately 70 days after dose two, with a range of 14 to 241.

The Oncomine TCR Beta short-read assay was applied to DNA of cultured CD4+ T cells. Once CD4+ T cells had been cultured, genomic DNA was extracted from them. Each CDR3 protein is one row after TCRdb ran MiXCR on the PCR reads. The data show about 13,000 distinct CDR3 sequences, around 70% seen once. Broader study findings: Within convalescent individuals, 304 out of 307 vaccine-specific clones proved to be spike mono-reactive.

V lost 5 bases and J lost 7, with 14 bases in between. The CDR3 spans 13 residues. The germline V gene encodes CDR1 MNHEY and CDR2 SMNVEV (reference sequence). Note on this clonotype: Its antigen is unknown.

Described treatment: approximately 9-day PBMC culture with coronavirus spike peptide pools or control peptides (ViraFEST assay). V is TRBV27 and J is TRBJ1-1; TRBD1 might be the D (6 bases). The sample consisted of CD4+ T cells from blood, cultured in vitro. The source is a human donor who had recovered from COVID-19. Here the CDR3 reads CASSSITGIEAFF. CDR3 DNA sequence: TGTGCCAGCAGTAGTATCACAGGGATTGAAGCTTTCTTT.